This entry describes one T cell receptor beta chain. Its antigen remains unknown. The sample is drawn from a study of CD8+CD57+ T cells in acquired aplastic anemia. Overall study: On average, sorted CD4+ and CD8+ cells gave around 3.3 ug of DNA. An average of approximately 11 million reads for CD4+ cells was obtained from healthy donors.

Genomic DNA, the template, was used for profiling of the TCR beta VDJ and CDR3. TCRdb analysed the reads with MiXCR anew, one entry per CDR3 protein. This table has some 82,000 distinct CDR3 sequences, less than 60% appearing once. Whole-study findings and limits: No significant patient-versus-control difference appeared in CD8+ Simpson's diversity. Patients and controls turned out to have roughly 30 CD8+ CDR3 sequences in common.

CDR1 and CDR2 (germline): MGHDK, SYGVNS. V lost 2 bases and J lost 5, with 6 bases in between. The CDR3 loop spans 13 amino acids. The rearrangement joins TRBV25-1 to TRBJ1-4; D is uncertain. The material sequenced was sorted CD4+, CD8+, or CD8+CD57+ T cells (not recorded which) from PBMCs. The sequence derives from a human donor in good health, serving as a control. CDR3 protein: CASSETANEKLFF. In DNA form, the CDR3 reads TGTGCCAGCAGTGAAACAGCGAATGAAAAACTGTTTTTT. Full variable domain (remainder filled in from reference TRBV25-1 and TRBJ1-4): EADIYQTPRYLVIGTGKKITLECSQTMGHDKMYWYQQDPGMELHLIHYSYGVNSTEKGDLSSESTVSRIRTEHFPLTLESARPSHTSQYLCASSETANEKLFFGSGTQLSVL.